These 20 T cell receptor beta chains came from one sample sequenced in a study of cytomegalovirus exposure and HLA in healthy donors. PCR primers comprised 60 Vbeta and 13 Jbeta primers. Measured with immunoSEQ multiplex PCR; TCRdb has only the in-frame clones, and not every one. The sample contains some 170,000 clones, 80% to 85% of which appear only once. The specimen sequenced was PBMCs. All receptors derive from a woman in her thirties in good health and CMV-seronegative.

This clone has a single count. The chain joins TRBV7-9 to TRBJ2-1; D is perhaps TRBD2 (6 bases). Trimming left V 1 base short and J 8 bases short, with 12 bases between. Germline CDR1 and CDR2: SEHNR and FQNEAQ (reference sequence). This CDR3 comprises 14 residues. The CDR3 DNA reads TGTGCCAGCAGCTTAGAGGGCGGGGCGCATGAGCAGTTCTTC. Its protein product is CASSLEGGAHEQFF.

The V gene is TRBV10-1, the J gene TRBJ1-2; D might be TRBD1 (6 bases). The CDR3 totals 11 residues. V was trimmed by 8 bases and J by 7 bases, leaving 11 bases between them. In germline, CDR1 is WNHNN, CDR2 SYGVQD (reference sequence). The CDR3 spells CASPQGGGYTF. The DNA for the CDR3 is TGCGCCAGCCCACAGGGTGGTGGCTACACCTTC.

The chain combines TRBV6-8 with TRBJ2-7, with 8 bases lining up with TRBD1. The CDR3 length is 15 residues. Germline CDR1 MNHGY, CDR2 SAAAGT. V shed 4 bases and J 4 bases; nucleotides not matched to a gene: 9. CDR3 coding DNA: TGTGCCAGCAGTTCCCCCTGGACAGGGCGGTACGAGCAGTACTTC. This encodes CASSSPWTGRYEQYF.

CDR3 DNA sequence: TGTGCCAGCAGTTCCCCTTGGAGCGGGGGGGGCTACGAGCAGTACTTC. The encoded protein is CASSSPWSGGGYEQYF. The rearrangement joins TRBV28 to TRBJ2-5; the match to TRBD2 covers 10 bases. The assigned J gene may be wrong: the sequence end matches TRBJ2-7 better. CDR3 length: 16 amino acids. CDR1 MDHEN and CDR2 SYDVKM come from the germline V gene.

This chain connects TRBV12-5 to TRBJ2-1; D remains unclear. The CDR3 length is 14 residues. With 3 bases removed from V and 6 bases from J, the gap between germline ends came to 12 bases. Germline V gene data show CDR1 as LGHNT and CDR2 as FRNRAP. The CDR3 sequence is CASGLESRANEQFF. The CDR3 nucleotides read TGTGCTAGTGGTTTAGAGTCTCGCGCCAATGAGCAGTTCTTC.

The rearrangement uses TRBV5-1 and TRBJ2-6; possibly TRBD1 for D (6 bases). The CDR3 runs to 17 residues. Germline values: CDR1 SGHRS, CDR2 YFSETQ. V was clipped by 2 bases and J by 1 base, with 13 bases between them. CDR3 nucleotide sequence: TGCGCCAGCAGCTTTCACGATCAGGGGTCTGGGGCCAACGTCCTGACTTTC. Its protein is CASSFHDQGSGANVLTF.

In DNA, the CDR3 is TGTGCCATCAGTGGCGGGGACAGGGACAACAATGAGCAGTTCTTC. Translated, it gives CAISGGDRDNNEQFF. The chain links TRBV10-3 to TRBJ2-1, with 9 bases fitting TRBD1. Germline trimming cut 4 bases from V and 5 bases from J; bases unmatched to any gene: 6. This CDR3 is 15 amino acids long. Germline CDR1 and CDR2: ENHRY and SYGVKD.

The chain recombines TRBV4-3 with TRBJ2-2; unclear D gene. The CDR3 is made up of 12 amino acids. CDR1 and CDR2 (germline): LGHNA, YSLEER. With 4 bases removed from V and 7 bases from J, the gap between germline ends came to 7 bases. The CDR3 reads CASSLDRGELFF. The CDR3, as DNA: TGCGCCAGCAGCCTAGACCGCGGGGAGCTGTTTTTT.

This clone was observed a few times. The chain joins TRBV4-3 to TRBJ2-1, with 11 bases that match TRBD1. The germline V gene encodes CDR1 LGHNA and CDR2 YSLEER. The length of the CDR3 is 18 residues. The ends lost 0 bases at V and 5 bases at J; junction bases unmatched: 9. CDR3 DNA: TGCGCCAGCAGCCAAGATCAATTGAGGGACAGGGGGAACAATGAGCAGTTCTTC. Encoded protein: CASSQDQLRDRGNNEQFF.

This clone was detected only a few times. This rearrangement joins TRBV5-6 to TRBJ1-1; D unclear. The length of the CDR3 is 10 residues. The V and J ends lost 7 bases and 8 bases respectively, with 9 bases between them. Germline-derived CDR1 and CDR2 are SGHDT and YYEEEE. In DNA, the CDR3 is TGTGCCAGCGGGAGGGTGGAAGCTTTCTTT. Translated: CASGRVEAFF.

The chain is built from TRBV29-1 and TRBJ1-2; a weak D match, TRBD1 (5 bases). CDR3 length: 15 residues. CDR1 and CDR2 from the germline V gene are SQVTM and ANQGSEA. V lost 1 base and J 1 base, leaving 13 bases between the germline ends. Written as DNA, the CDR3 is TGCAGCGTTGAAGGTTCGGACACAAATAACTATGGCTACACCTTC. Its protein product is CSVEGSDTNNYGYTF.

The chain links TRBV6-5 to TRBJ2-5; the D gene is possibly TRBD2 (5 bases). Germline CDR1 reads MNHEY; CDR2 reads SVGAGI. Trimming left V 6 bases short and J 2 bases short, with 16 bases between. This CDR3 is 15 amino acids long. The chain's CDR3 is CASRATATSQETQYF. The CDR3 nucleotides read TGTGCCAGCAGAGCCACAGCAACTAGTCAAGAGACCCAGTACTTC.

The chain combines TRBV5-8 with TRBJ2-5; D unclear. This CDR3 spans 13 amino acids. With 7 bases removed from V and 1 base from J, the gap between germline ends came to 11 bases. Germline CDR1 is SGHTS and CDR2 is YDEGEE. The CDR3 nucleotides are TGTGCCAGCCGCACTCAGGTCCAAGAGACCCAGTACTTC. It yields the protein CASRTQVQETQYF.

In nucleotides, the CDR3 is TGTGCCAGCAGGTTACGGGGGGGCCAGCCCGGGGAGCTGTTTTTT. This sequence encodes CASRLRGGQPGELFF. The chain employs TRBV7-2 and TRBJ2-2; 8 bases match TRBD2. Germline V lookup: CDR1 SGHTA, CDR2 FQGNSA. The CDR3 extends over 15 amino acids. The V segment lost 6 bases and the J segment 6 bases; nucleotides outside the gene matches: 9. The full variable domain, completed using reference TRBV7-2 and TRBJ2-2, is GAGVSQSPSNKVTEKGKDVELRCDPISGHTALYWYRQSLGQGLEFLIYFQGNSAPDKSGLPSDRFSAERTGGSVSTLTIQRTQQEDSAVYLCASRLRGGQPGELFFGEGSRLTVL.

The rearrangement uses TRBV5-1 and TRBJ2-2, with a possible D match to TRBD1 (7 bases). The V gene's germline CDR1 is SGHRS and CDR2 YFSETQ. V was shortened by 1 base and J by 7 bases, with 11 bases between the two germline ends. This CDR3 region has 14 residues. DNA of the CDR3: TGCGCCAGCAGCTTGATCCAGGGGGGCGGGGAGCTGTTTTTT. This sequence encodes CASSLIQGGGELFF.

The chain recombines TRBV27 with TRBJ1-2; 10 positions match TRBD1. The germline V gene encodes CDR1 MNHEY and CDR2 SMNVEV (reference sequence). Trimming at V came to 5 bases and at J to 4 bases, leaving 7 bases not matched to a gene. The CDR3 runs 15 residues. CDR3: CASSTGTGAPYGYTF. DNA of the CDR3: TGTGCCAGCAGTACCGGGACAGGGGCTCCCTATGGCTACACCTTC.

The CDR3 DNA is TGTGCCAGCAGCCCCAGGGACTACCCCGCGGGCCTCCAAGAGACCCAGTACTTC. Amino acids: CASSPRDYPAGLQETQYF. This chain connects TRBV7-9 to TRBJ2-5; TRBD2 agrees at 7 bases. This CDR3 has 18 residues. Per germline, CDR1 SEHNR and CDR2 FQNEAQ (reference sequence). Losses at the gene ends were 5 bases for V and 1 base for J; bases not matched to a gene: 16. The complete variable domain, with remaining parts taken from reference TRBV7-9 and TRBJ2-5, reads DTGVSQNPRHKITKRGQNVTFRCDPISEHNRLYWYRQTLGQGPEFLTYFQNEAQLEKSRLLSDRFSAERPKGSFSTLEIQRTEQGDSAMYLCASSPRDYPAGLQETQYFGPGTRLLVL.

The genes are TRBV6-5 and TRBJ2-3, with D hard to call. The CDR3 contains 15 residues. The V end was cut by 2 bases, the J end by 2 bases, with 11 bases between. Per the germline V gene, CDR1 is MNHEY and CDR2 is SVGAGI. This CDR3 is CASSYGSSFTDTQYF. CDR3 DNA: TGTGCCAGCAGTTACGGCAGTTCGTTCACAGATACGCAGTATTTT.

The chain links TRBV6-4 to TRBJ2-4; the match to TRBD2 covers 10 bases. The junction had 17 bases not matched to a gene; V was cut back by 0 bases and J by 3 bases. The CDR3 sequence is 21 residues long. Per germline, CDR1 MRHNA and CDR2 SNTAGT. CDR3 region: CASSDSNVGSQREGGKNIQYF. CDR3 DNA sequence: TGTGCCAGCAGTGACTCGAATGTCGGGAGCCAGCGGGAGGGTGGCAAAAACATTCAGTACTTC.

This clone was seen more than once but under ten times. V usage is TRBV6-5 and J usage is TRBJ1-6, with 7 positions matching TRBD1. Germline V gene data show CDR1 as MNHEY and CDR2 as SVGAGI. The CDR3 is made up of 15 amino acids. The V segment lost 6 bases and the J segment 7 bases; nucleotides outside the gene matches: 9. In DNA form, the CDR3 reads TGTGCCAGCAGATTAACCGGGACAGAAAATTCACCCCTCCACTTT. Its protein product is CASRLTGTENSPLHF.